The clone carrying this T cell receptor (beta chain) came up many times. Arm-PCR with iRepertoire HTBI primers amplified the CDR3 regions for these TCR beta libraries. TCRdb itself ran the multiplex PCR reads through MiXCR, one entry per CDR3 protein. The profile shows 450,000 to 500,000 distinct CDR3 sequences, around 15% of them singletons. The sample is drawn from a study of regulatory T cells in long-lasting Graves disease. Whole-study context: Antithyroid drug exposure in newly diagnosed Graves' patients had lasted under 3 months.

Time point described: newly diagnosed GD, antithyroid drugs for less than 3 months. From RNA extracted from PBMCs, the TCR library was made. Germline lookup yields CDR1 MNHEY and CDR2 SMNVEV (reference sequence). The J segment lost 3 bases and the V segment lost 5 bases, leaving 9 bases of the junction unmatched. The CDR3 spans 15 residues. The same specimen was also included in a second study, on T cells in Graves' hyperthyroidism and ophthalmopathy. From that study: First-round RT-PCR with HTBI primers amplified the TCR CDR3 region.

This clonotype originated in a middle-aged man with Graves disease. Sequencing was performed on peripheral blood mononuclear cells (PBMCs), taken at new diagnosis, from a patient treated with antithyroid drugs. The rearrangement joins TRBV27 to TRBJ1-2; 7 nucleotides agree with TRBD1. This chain's CDR3 is CASSPWEGGYYGYTF. The CDR3 nucleotides are TGTGCCAGCAGTCCTTGGGAAGGGGGCTACTATGGCTACACCTTC.